This T cell receptor (beta chain) emerged from a study of graft-versus-host responses after intestinal transplantation. Study-level information: Multivisceral, liver-intestinal, or isolated intestinal transplants were received by the recipients. Induction with anti-thymocyte globulin, then tacrolimus and steroids for around three years, was given to all recipients. Study-level results: Marrow from the recipient contained GvH clones, some of which had appeared first in ileum or blood.

Assay used: immunoSEQ multiplex PCR; TCRdb lists only in-frame clones, some missing. The sample includes 25,000 or so clones, approximately 91% seen only once; the top ten take just under 2%. With respect to this clone: Its target is not known.

Trimming left V 8 bases short and J 0 bases short, with 15 bases between. Germline assignment: CDR1 ENHRY and CDR2 SYGVKD. This CDR3 has 15 residues. Sample: PBMCs, taken 39 days after intestinal transplant. This sequence was found in a human patient who received an intestinal transplant, so some T cells may come from the graft donor. V and J are TRBV10-3 and TRBJ2-3; D is ambiguous. The CDR3 DNA sequence: TGTGCCATCGCCCCCGACCCCGCTAGCACAGATACGCAGTATTTT. This codes for CAIAPDPASTDTQYF.